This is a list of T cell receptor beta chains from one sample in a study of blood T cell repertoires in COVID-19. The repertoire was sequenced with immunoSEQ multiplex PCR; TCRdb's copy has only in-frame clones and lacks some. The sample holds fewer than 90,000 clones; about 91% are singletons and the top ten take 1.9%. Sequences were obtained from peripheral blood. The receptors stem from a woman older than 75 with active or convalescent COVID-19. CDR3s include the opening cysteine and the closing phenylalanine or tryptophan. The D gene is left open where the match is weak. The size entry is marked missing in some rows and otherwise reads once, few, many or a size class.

CDR3aa: CASKGAAYGYTF
CDR3nt: TGTGCCAGCAAAGGGGCCGCTTATGGCTACACCTTC
v_gene: TRBV6-5
abundance: NA
d_gene: NA
j_gene: TRBJ1-2

CDR3aa: CASSKGGLRSRSYEQYF
CDR3nt: TGTGCCAGCAGCAAAGGCGGACTCCGGTCTCGCTCCTACGAGCAGTACTTC
v_gene: TRBV21-1
abundance: NA
d_gene: NA
j_gene: TRBJ2-7

CDR3aa: CASSPLPSGDYEQYF
CDR3nt: TGTGCCAGCAGTCCCCTTCCTAGCGGGGATTACGAGCAGTACTTC
v_gene: TRBV6-5
abundance: NA
d_gene: TRBD2
j_gene: TRBJ2-7

CDR3aa: CASSERGQPQHF
CDR3nt: TGTGCCAGCAGTGAAAGGGGGCAGCCCCAGCATTTT
v_gene: TRBV6-1
abundance: NA
d_gene: NA
j_gene: TRBJ1-5

CDR3aa: CASSLGRWSNEKLFF
CDR3nt: TGTGCCAGCAGCTTAGGGAGGTGGAGTAATGAAAAACTGTTTTTT
v_gene: TRBV7-8
abundance: NA
d_gene: NA
j_gene: TRBJ1-4

CDR3aa: CASSPAQGVGHEQYF
CDR3nt: TGTGCCAGCTCACCAGCCCAGGGTGTAGGCCACGAGCAGTACTTC
v_gene: TRBV18
abundance: NA
d_gene: NA
j_gene: TRBJ2-7

CDR3aa: CASSAQQGRNTEAFF
CDR3nt: TGCGCCAGCAGCGCCCAGCAGGGTCGGAACACTGAAGCTTTCTTT
v_gene: TRBV4-1
abundance: NA
d_gene: NA
j_gene: TRBJ1-1

CDR3aa: CANHLGGLQANEKLFF
CDR3nt: TGCGCCAACCACTTAGGAGGGCTTCAGGCTAATGAAAAACTGTTTTTT
v_gene: TRBV5-1
abundance: NA
d_gene: NA
j_gene: TRBJ1-4

CDR3aa: CASSLSRNRGRPSYEQYF
CDR3nt: TGTGCCAGCAGCTTAAGTAGGAACAGGGGGAGGCCCTCCTACGAGCAGTACTTC
v_gene: TRBV7-2
abundance: few
d_gene: TRBD1
j_gene: TRBJ2-7

CDR3aa: CASSPSGISYNEQFF
CDR3nt: TGTGCCAGCTCACCTAGCGGGATTTCCTACAATGAGCAGTTCTTC
v_gene: TRBV18
abundance: NA
d_gene: TRBD2
j_gene: TRBJ2-1

CDR3aa: CASSDRTSGTYGETQYF
CDR3nt: TGTGCCAGCAGTGACCGGACTAGCGGGACCTACGGGGAGACCCAGTACTTC
v_gene: TRBV6-4
abundance: NA
d_gene: TRBD2
j_gene: TRBJ2-5

CDR3aa: CASSLEALDLGDTQYF
CDR3nt: TGCGCCAGCAGCTTGGAGGCCCTAGACCTGGGAGATACGCAGTATTTT
v_gene: TRBV5-1
abundance: NA
d_gene: NA
j_gene: TRBJ2-3

CDR3aa: CASSPPGQLKPQHF
CDR3nt: TGTGCCAGCTCACCACCGGGACAGTTAAAGCCCCAGCATTTT
v_gene: TRBV18
abundance: NA
d_gene: TRBD1
j_gene: TRBJ1-5

CDR3aa: CATSEGIRESPLHF
CDR3nt: TGTGCCACCTCGGAGGGTATCAGGGAGTCACCCCTCCACTTT
v_gene: TRBV5-6
abundance: NA
d_gene: NA
j_gene: TRBJ1-6

CDR3aa: CASRLAPGAGANTGELFF
CDR3nt: TGTGCAAGTCGCTTAGCCCCGGGAGCGGGAGCTAACACCGGGGAGCTGTTTTTT
v_gene: TRBV12-2
abundance: NA
d_gene: NA
j_gene: TRBJ2-2

CDR3aa: CASISTSGNSYEQYF
CDR3nt: TGTGCCAGCATCTCGACTAGCGGAAACTCCTACGAGCAGTACTTC
v_gene: TRBV6-6
abundance: NA
d_gene: TRBD2
j_gene: TRBJ2-7

CDR3aa: CASSPFYGVGYGYTF
CDR3nt: TGCGCCAGCAGCCCTTTTTACGGGGTGGGCTATGGCTACACCTTC
v_gene: TRBV4-3
abundance: NA
d_gene: NA
j_gene: TRBJ1-2

CDR3aa: CASSRDSYNSPLHF
CDR3nt: TGCGCCAGCAGCCGAGACAGCTATAATTCACCCCTCCACTTT
v_gene: TRBV4-3
abundance: NA
d_gene: NA
j_gene: TRBJ1-6

CDR3aa: CASSQPGQYNSPLHF
CDR3nt: TGCGCCAGCAGCCAACCGGGACAGTATAATTCACCCCTCCACTTT
v_gene: TRBV4-3
abundance: once
d_gene: TRBD1
j_gene: TRBJ1-6

CDR3aa: CASSLVDKNTEAFF
CDR3nt: TGTGCCAGCAGCTTGGTCGACAAGAACACTGAAGCTTTCTTT
v_gene: TRBV5-5
abundance: NA
d_gene: NA
j_gene: TRBJ1-1

CDR3aa: CASSRLAGGSGETQYF
CDR3nt: TGTGCCAGCAGCCGACTAGCGGGAGGGTCGGGGGAGACCCAGTACTTC
v_gene: TRBV3-1/TRBV3-2
abundance: NA
d_gene: TRBD2
j_gene: TRBJ2-5

CDR3aa: CASSQGTDMNTEAFF
CDR3nt: TGTGCCAGCAGCCAAGGGACGGACATGAACACTGAAGCTTTCTTT
v_gene: TRBV4-2
abundance: few
d_gene: NA
j_gene: TRBJ1-1

CDR3aa: CASTGNNSPLHF
CDR3nt: TGTGCCAGTACGGGTAATAATTCACCCCTCCACTTT
v_gene: TRBV2
abundance: NA
d_gene: NA
j_gene: TRBJ1-6

CDR3aa: CATSDPDSQETQYF
CDR3nt: TGTGCCACCAGTGACCCTGACAGCCAAGAGACCCAGTACTTC
v_gene: TRBV24-1
abundance: NA
d_gene: NA
j_gene: TRBJ2-5

CDR3aa: CASSFSSGEGDTQYF
CDR3nt: TGTGCCAGCAGCTTCAGCTCAGGGGAGGGAGATACGCAGTATTTT
v_gene: TRBV7-9
abundance: NA
d_gene: NA
j_gene: TRBJ2-3

CDR3aa: CASSLHPRETQYF
CDR3nt: TGTGCCAGCAGCTTGCACCCGAGGGAGACCCAGTACTTC
v_gene: TRBV5-4
abundance: NA
d_gene: NA
j_gene: TRBJ2-5

CDR3aa: CASSLAGAGNQPQHF
CDR3nt: TGTGCCAGCAGCTTAGCGGGGGCAGGGAATCAGCCCCAGCATTTT
v_gene: TRBV7-2
abundance: NA
d_gene: NA
j_gene: TRBJ1-5

CDR3aa: CSVEGQGSSYEQYF
CDR3nt: TGCAGCGTTGAAGGCCAGGGCAGTTCCTACGAGCAGTACTTC
v_gene: TRBV29-1
abundance: NA
d_gene: NA
j_gene: TRBJ2-7

CDR3aa: CASSLAERNTGELFF
CDR3nt: TGTGCCAGCAGCTTGGCGGAGAGAAACACCGGGGAGCTGTTTTTT
v_gene: TRBV5-4
abundance: NA
d_gene: NA
j_gene: TRBJ2-2

CDR3aa: CASSPRGLGYGYTF
CDR3nt: TGTGCCAGCTCACCCAGGGGGCTTGGCTATGGCTACACCTTC
v_gene: TRBV18
abundance: NA
d_gene: TRBD1
j_gene: TRBJ1-2

CDR3aa: CSASRGNQPQHF
CDR3nt: TGCAGTGCTAGTAGGGGGAATCAGCCCCAGCATTTT
v_gene: TRBV20-1
abundance: NA
d_gene: NA
j_gene: TRBJ1-5

CDR3aa: CASSDRETQYF
CDR3nt: TGCGCCAGCAGCGACAGAGAGACCCAGTACTTC
v_gene: TRBV10-2
abundance: NA
d_gene: NA
j_gene: TRBJ2-5

CDR3aa: CATSRSGQYGYTF
CDR3nt: TGTGCCACCAGCAGATCTGGACAGTATGGCTACACCTTC
v_gene: TRBV15
abundance: NA
d_gene: NA
j_gene: TRBJ1-2

CDR3aa: CASGRTGVPYEQYF
CDR3nt: TGTGCTAGTGGAAGGACAGGGGTACCCTACGAGCAGTACTTC
v_gene: TRBV12-5
abundance: NA
d_gene: TRBD1
j_gene: TRBJ2-7

CDR3aa: CASSLTGEAFF
CDR3nt: TGCGCCAGCAGCTTGACAGGGGAAGCTTTCTTT
v_gene: TRBV5-1
abundance: NA
d_gene: NA
j_gene: TRBJ1-1

CDR3aa: CASSLAGRAPNYGYTF
CDR3nt: TGTGCCAGCAGCTTGGCCGGCAGGGCCCCTAACTATGGCTACACCTTC
v_gene: TRBV5-4
abundance: NA
d_gene: NA
j_gene: TRBJ1-2

CDR3aa: CASSLVSVNTEAFF
CDR3nt: TGTGCCAGCAGCTTGGTTTCGGTGAACACTGAAGCTTTCTTT
v_gene: TRBV5-4
abundance: NA
d_gene: NA
j_gene: TRBJ1-1

CDR3aa: CAISYDSGRDYNEQFF
CDR3nt: TGTGCCATCAGTTACGATAGCGGGAGGGACTACAATGAGCAGTTCTTC
v_gene: TRBV10-3
abundance: NA
d_gene: TRBD2
j_gene: TRBJ2-1

CDR3aa: CASSPAGSSYNEQFF
CDR3nt: TGTGCCAGCAGCCCTGCGGGAAGCTCCTACAATGAGCAGTTCTTC
v_gene: TRBV5-4
abundance: NA
d_gene: NA
j_gene: TRBJ2-1

CDR3aa: CASSPQRYRTNIQYF
CDR3nt: TGTGCCAGCAGCCCACAGCGGTACAGAACAAACATTCAGTACTTC
v_gene: TRBV3-1/TRBV3-2
abundance: NA
d_gene: NA
j_gene: TRBJ2-4

CDR3aa: CASSATGATGELFF
CDR3nt: TGCGCCAGCAGCGCGACAGGGGCGACCGGGGAGCTGTTTTTT
v_gene: TRBV5-1
abundance: NA
d_gene: TRBD1
j_gene: TRBJ2-2

CDR3aa: CASTLTSGGFQETQYF
CDR3nt: TGTGCCAGCACCCTGACTAGCGGGGGTTTCCAAGAGACCCAGTACTTC
v_gene: TRBV5-4
abundance: NA
d_gene: TRBD2
j_gene: TRBJ2-5

CDR3aa: CASSYRRLAGAYEQYF
CDR3nt: TGTGCCAGCAGTTACAGGAGACTAGCGGGAGCCTACGAGCAGTACTTC
v_gene: TRBV6-2/TRBV6-3
abundance: NA
d_gene: TRBD2
j_gene: TRBJ2-7

CDR3aa: CASLRDRGTEAFF
CDR3nt: TGTGCCAGCCTCCGAGACAGGGGCACTGAAGCTTTCTTT
v_gene: TRBV11-2
abundance: NA
d_gene: TRBD1
j_gene: TRBJ1-1

CDR3aa: CASSQRAGGETQYF
CDR3nt: TGTGCCAGCAGCCAGCGGGCGGGGGGAGAGACCCAGTACTTC
v_gene: TRBV7-2
abundance: NA
d_gene: TRBD2
j_gene: TRBJ2-5

CDR3aa: CASRWRGEGITDTQYF
CDR3nt: TGTGCCAGCAGATGGAGGGGGGAGGGAATAACAGATACGCAGTATTTT
v_gene: TRBV6-6
abundance: NA
d_gene: NA
j_gene: TRBJ2-3

CDR3aa: CASSRVPSEAFF
CDR3nt: TGTGCCAGCAGTAGAGTGCCATCCGAAGCTTTCTTT
v_gene: TRBV12-3/TRBV12-4
abundance: once
d_gene: NA
j_gene: TRBJ1-1

CDR3aa: CASAHLAGGPGEQFF
CDR3nt: TGTGCCAGCGCGCATCTAGCGGGAGGGCCAGGTGAGCAGTTCTTC
v_gene: TRBV25-1
abundance: once
d_gene: TRBD2
j_gene: TRBJ2-1

CDR3aa: CASSLVWRGAFHEQYF
CDR3nt: TGTGCCAGCAGCTTAGTCTGGCGGGGGGCCTTCCACGAGCAGTACTTC
v_gene: TRBV7-9
abundance: few
d_gene: TRBD2
j_gene: TRBJ2-7

CDR3aa: CASSTPGLAEEQYF
CDR3nt: TGTGCCAGCAGCACCCCGGGACTAGCGGAGGAGCAGTACTTC
v_gene: TRBV3-1/TRBV3-2
abundance: NA
d_gene: TRBD2
j_gene: TRBJ2-7

CDR3aa: CASSLEAGRGETQYF
CDR3nt: TGCGCCAGCAGCTTGGAGGCGGGACGGGGGGAGACCCAGTACTTC
v_gene: TRBV5-1
abundance: NA
d_gene: NA
j_gene: TRBJ2-5

CDR3aa: CASRKGGGMNTEAFF
CDR3nt: TGTGCCAGCAGAAAGGGGGGGGGCATGAACACTGAAGCTTTCTTT
v_gene: TRBV6-5
abundance: NA
d_gene: NA
j_gene: TRBJ1-1

CDR3aa: CASSLLAGETQYF
CDR3nt: TGTGCCAGCAGCCTCCTAGCGGGGGAGACCCAGTACTTC
v_gene: TRBV7-9
abundance: NA
d_gene: TRBD2
j_gene: TRBJ2-5

CDR3aa: CASSQEGRGGLNTGELFF
CDR3nt: TGCGCCAGCAGCCAAGAAGGTCGGGGGGGCCTGAACACCGGGGAGCTGTTTTTT
v_gene: TRBV4-3
abundance: NA
d_gene: TRBD2
j_gene: TRBJ2-2

CDR3aa: CSVNPLNTEAFF
CDR3nt: TGCAGCGTTAATCCGTTGAACACTGAAGCTTTCTTT
v_gene: TRBV29-1
abundance: once
d_gene: NA
j_gene: TRBJ1-1

CDR3aa: CASSASGGRPAEQYF
CDR3nt: TGTGCCAGCAGCGCTTCGGGGGGCAGACCCGCCGAGCAGTACTTC
v_gene: TRBV7-9
abundance: few
d_gene: NA
j_gene: TRBJ2-7

CDR3aa: CASSYPFHSGRNEQYF
CDR3nt: TGTGCCAGCAGTTACCCGTTCCATAGCGGGAGAAACGAGCAGTACTTC
v_gene: TRBV6-6
abundance: NA
d_gene: TRBD2
j_gene: TRBJ2-7

CDR3aa: CASSSGTTIWDTQYF
CDR3nt: TGCGCCAGCAGCTCCGGGACTACCATTTGGGATACGCAGTATTTT
v_gene: TRBV5-1
abundance: NA
d_gene: TRBD2
j_gene: TRBJ2-3

CDR3aa: CASSQGAGGANTGELFF
CDR3nt: TGCGCCAGCAGCCAAGGGGCAGGAGGCGCGAACACCGGGGAGCTGTTTTTT
v_gene: TRBV4-3
abundance: few
d_gene: NA
j_gene: TRBJ2-2

CDR3aa: CASSSTGTSGRGRFF
CDR3nt: TGTGCCAGCAGCTCTACCGGGACTAGCGGGAGAGGTCGGTTCTTC
v_gene: TRBV7-2
abundance: once
d_gene: TRBD2
j_gene: TRBJ2-1